This T cell receptor beta chain was documented in a study of response to subunit inactivated influenza vaccine. Findings and caveats of the study: Seasonal influenza vaccination, on each occasion, was suggested by the authors to recruit few new T cells.

TCRdb recomputed calls from the RT-PCR reads with MiXCR, one row per CDR3 protein. This table has about 160,000 distinct CDR3 sequences, approximately 10% appearing once. A remark on this clonotype: The target antigen is unknown.

CDR1 SNHLY and CDR2 FYNNEI come from the germline V gene. The CDR3 is 13 residues long. The ends lost 1 base at V and 6 bases at J; junction bases unmatched: 3. The chain employs TRBV2 and TRBJ2-7, with 7 bases fitting TRBD1. The origin of this receptor is a man over 45 who received an inactivated influenza vaccine. The source was non-naive T cells sorted from PBMCs, collected roughly 6 weeks after vaccination. The DNA of the CDR3 is TGTGCCAGCAGTGAAGTGAACAGGGGCGAGCAGTACTTC. Its translation is CASSEVNRGEQYF.